These T cell receptor beta chains were read from a single sample in a study of OX40 agonist ivuxolimab in advanced cancers. Profiled with immunoSEQ multiplex PCR; TCRdb holds only in-frame clones, not every one. The table records under 90,000 clones, approximately 90% of them present only once. The material was CD4+ or CD8+ T cells sorted from blood, obtained in a trial of the OX40 agonist ivuxolimab. Every receptor here comes from an adult with an advanced solid tumor such as melanoma, head and neck, liver or kidney cancer. Each CDR3 is given with its conserved first and last residue. Each record gives: D gene, clone size, V gene, J gene, CDR3 DNA, CDR3 protein. A D gene is named only where the DNA matches it firmly. Size values are once, few and many counts, or a class for expanded clones, and some rows have none.

d_call: TRBD2; clone_size: few; v_call: TRBV27; j_call: TRBJ2-4; cdr3_nt: TGTGCCAGCAGTTTAGCGGGAGGACTAGCCAAAAACATTCAGTACTTC; cdr3_aa: CASSLAGGLAKNIQYF
d_call: TRBD1; clone_size: -; v_call: TRBV30; j_call: TRBJ1-1; cdr3_nt: TGTGCCTGGAGTGTACTGGGGACAGTGAACACTGAAGCTTTCTTT; cdr3_aa: CAWSVLGTVNTEAFF
d_call: -; clone_size: -; v_call: TRBV7-9; j_call: TRBJ2-2; cdr3_nt: TGTGCCAGCAGCTTCAAATTTAGTTTCTTCGGGGAGCTGTTTTTT; cdr3_aa: CASSFKFSFFGELFF
d_call: TRBD2; clone_size: once; v_call: TRBV4-2; j_call: TRBJ2-5; cdr3_nt: TGTGCCAGCGCCCAAACTAGCGGGAGTTGGGAGACCCAGTACTTC; cdr3_aa: CASAQTSGSWETQYF
d_call: TRBD1; clone_size: few; v_call: TRBV30; j_call: TRBJ1-1; cdr3_nt: TGTGCCTGTTGGCACAGGGGGCGGATGGACACTGAAGCTTTCTTT; cdr3_aa: CACWHRGRMDTEAFF
d_call: -; clone_size: -; v_call: TRBV6-5; j_call: TRBJ2-1; cdr3_nt: TGTGCCAGCAGTCACCCTTACAATGAGCAGTTCTTC; cdr3_aa: CASSHPYNEQFF
d_call: -; clone_size: once; v_call: TRBV7-2; j_call: TRBJ2-7; cdr3_nt: TGTGCCAGCAGCCAAAAACGGGACGGCTCCTACGAGCAGTACTTC; cdr3_aa: CASSQKRDGSYEQYF
d_call: -; clone_size: -; v_call: TRBV21-1; j_call: TRBJ1-1; cdr3_nt: TGTGCCAGCAGCAAACAGGGCACTGAAGCTTTCTTT; cdr3_aa: CASSKQGTEAFF
d_call: -; clone_size: -; v_call: TRBV19; j_call: TRBJ2-1; cdr3_nt: TGTGCCAGTACCAAGAGTGAGCAGTTCTTC; cdr3_aa: CASTKSEQFF
d_call: TRBD1; clone_size: -; v_call: TRBV30; j_call: TRBJ1-2; cdr3_nt: TGTGCCTGGAGAATTTTTAGGACAGGTTATGGCTACACCTTC; cdr3_aa: CAWRIFRTGYGYTF
d_call: -; clone_size: few; v_call: TRBV6-5; j_call: TRBJ1-2; cdr3_nt: TGTGCCACAGGACAGCCGGGATCCTATGGCTACACCTTC; cdr3_aa: CATGQPGSYGYTF
d_call: -; clone_size: -; v_call: TRBV7-8; j_call: TRBJ1-5; cdr3_nt: TGTGCCAGCAGCTTAGATGGACCCCATCAGCCCCAGCATTTT; cdr3_aa: CASSLDGPHQPQHF
d_call: -; clone_size: -; v_call: TRBV19; j_call: TRBJ1-5; cdr3_nt: TGTGCCAGTAGCCCCCTTTTAAATCAGCCCCAGCATTTT; cdr3_aa: CASSPLLNQPQHF
d_call: TRBD1; clone_size: few; v_call: TRBV7-8; j_call: TRBJ1-5; cdr3_nt: TGTGCCAGCAGCGTTACCGGGACAGGGTCCAATCAGCCCCAGCATTTT; cdr3_aa: CASSVTGTGSNQPQHF
d_call: TRBD2; clone_size: few; v_call: TRBV5-1; j_call: TRBJ2-7; cdr3_nt: TGCGCCAGCAGCCCGGGAGGTGGGGGAACCTACGAGCAGTACTTC; cdr3_aa: CASSPGGGGTYEQYF
d_call: -; clone_size: -; v_call: TRBV6-5; j_call: TRBJ2-7; cdr3_nt: TGTGCCAGCAGCCCGCCGGGACGCCTCCGCGAGCAGTACTTC; cdr3_aa: CASSPPGRLREQYF
d_call: TRBD1; clone_size: few; v_call: TRBV18; j_call: TRBJ2-5; cdr3_nt: TGTGCCAGCTCACCACCGAAGGGACAGACTCGAGTCGGGTTTGGGACCCAGTACTTC; cdr3_aa: CASSPPKGQTRVGFGTQYF
d_call: TRBD2; clone_size: -; v_call: TRBV10-2; j_call: TRBJ2-7; cdr3_nt: TGCGCCAGCAGGGGACTAGCGGGAGATGAGTCCTACGAGCAGTACTTC; cdr3_aa: CASRGLAGDESYEQYF
d_call: -; clone_size: -; v_call: TRBV28; j_call: TRBJ1-4; cdr3_nt: TGTGCCAGCAGTTTAGGCCATCTTGAGGTTAATGAAAAACTGTTTTTT; cdr3_aa: CASSLGHLEVNEKLFF
d_call: TRBD2; clone_size: -; v_call: TRBV6-1; j_call: TRBJ2-1; cdr3_nt: TGTGCCAGCAGTGGTCAGCTCTGGACTAGCGGGATCAATGAGCAGTTCTTC; cdr3_aa: CASSGQLWTSGINEQFF
d_call: -; clone_size: -; v_call: TRBV19; j_call: TRBJ1-1; cdr3_nt: TGTGCCAGTAGATTCCTGGTGGGAGGAGCAGAGAACACTGAAGCTTTCTTT; cdr3_aa: CASRFLVGGAENTEAFF
d_call: -; clone_size: few; v_call: TRBV15; j_call: TRBJ2-7; cdr3_nt: TGTGCCACCAGCAGAGAAAGACTAGGGCGGGAAGTCCACGAGCAGTACTTC; cdr3_aa: CATSRERLGREVHEQYF
d_call: -; clone_size: -; v_call: TRBV6-1; j_call: TRBJ2-1; cdr3_nt: TGTGCCAGTACTGCCTCCAGGGTTTACAATGAGCAGTTCTTC; cdr3_aa: CASTASRVYNEQFF
d_call: -; clone_size: -; v_call: TRBV28; j_call: TRBJ2-5; cdr3_nt: TGTGCCAGCGGGAGGCTTCGCGAGACCCAGTACTTC; cdr3_aa: CASGRLRETQYF
d_call: -; clone_size: -; v_call: TRBV28; j_call: TRBJ2-3; cdr3_nt: TGTGCCAGCAGTTCTCCACTTGACACAGATACGCAGTATTTT; cdr3_aa: CASSSPLDTDTQYF
d_call: -; clone_size: -; v_call: TRBV5-5; j_call: TRBJ1-4; cdr3_nt: TGTGCCAGCAGCTCCCCGGGACCGGGTGAAAAACTGTTTTTT; cdr3_aa: CASSSPGPGEKLFF
d_call: -; clone_size: -; v_call: TRBV7-3; j_call: TRBJ2-3; cdr3_nt: TGTGCCAGCAGCTTATTCGGTCTAGCGAATAATGGGGATACGCAGTATTTT; cdr3_aa: CASSLFGLANNGDTQYF
d_call: TRBD1; clone_size: -; v_call: TRBV4-3; j_call: TRBJ1-4; cdr3_nt: TGCGCCAGCAGCCAAGTGGAGACAGGGCTAAGGGAAAAACTGTTTTTT; cdr3_aa: CASSQVETGLREKLFF
d_call: -; clone_size: few; v_call: TRBV28; j_call: TRBJ2-4; cdr3_nt: TGTGCCAGCAGTTTCAGGATACTAGCCAAAAACATTCAGTACTTC; cdr3_aa: CASSFRILAKNIQYF